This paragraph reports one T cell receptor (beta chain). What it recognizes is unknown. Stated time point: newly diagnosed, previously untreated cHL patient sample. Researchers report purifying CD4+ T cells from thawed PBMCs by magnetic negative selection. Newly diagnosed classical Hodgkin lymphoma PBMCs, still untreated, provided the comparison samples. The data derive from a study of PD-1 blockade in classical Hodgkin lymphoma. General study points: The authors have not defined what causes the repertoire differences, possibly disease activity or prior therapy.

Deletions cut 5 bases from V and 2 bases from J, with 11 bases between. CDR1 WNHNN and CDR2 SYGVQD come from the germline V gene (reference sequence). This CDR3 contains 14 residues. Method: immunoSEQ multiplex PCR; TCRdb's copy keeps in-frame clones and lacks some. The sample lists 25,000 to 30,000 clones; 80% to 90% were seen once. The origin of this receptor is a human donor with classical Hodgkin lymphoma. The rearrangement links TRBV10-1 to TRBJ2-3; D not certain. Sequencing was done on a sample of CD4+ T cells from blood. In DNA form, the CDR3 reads TGCGCCAGCAGTAGCAGCACTTTCACAGATACGCAGTATTTT. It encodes CASSSSTFTDTQYF.